This T cell receptor beta chain came from a study of PD-1 blockade in classical Hodgkin lymphoma. The CDR3 consists of 13 residues. V was cut by 0 bases and J by 7 bases, with 10 bases left in between. Germline V gene data show CDR1 as SGHRS and CDR2 as YFSETQ. Autologous stem cell transplantation was followed by relapse in every patient, and brentuximab vedotin exposure varied. Sequencing used immunoSEQ multiplex PCR; TCRdb keeps in-frame clones, though not all of them. The sample consists of roughly 90,000 clones, 81% of them appearing once. Specimen: peripheral blood mononuclear cells (PBMCs), collected before the second cycle of nivolumab. V usage is TRBV5-1 and J usage is TRBJ1-2, with D perhaps matching TRBD1 (6 bases). This receptor was identified in a human donor with classical Hodgkin lymphoma. Here the CDR3 reads CASSLAGGLGYTF. CDR3 bases: TGCGCCAGCAGCTTGGCCGGGGGGCTTGGCTACACCTTC.